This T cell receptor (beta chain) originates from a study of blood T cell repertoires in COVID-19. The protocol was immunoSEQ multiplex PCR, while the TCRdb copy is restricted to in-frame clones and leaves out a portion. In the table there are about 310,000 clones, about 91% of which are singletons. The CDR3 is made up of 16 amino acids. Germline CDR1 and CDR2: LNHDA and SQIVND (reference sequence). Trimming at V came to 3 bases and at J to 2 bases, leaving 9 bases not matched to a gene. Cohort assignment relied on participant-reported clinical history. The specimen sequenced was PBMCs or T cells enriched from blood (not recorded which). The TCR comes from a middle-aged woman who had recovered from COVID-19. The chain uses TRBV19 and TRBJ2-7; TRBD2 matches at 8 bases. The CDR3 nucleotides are TGTGCCAGTAGTATGGGGACTAGAGGACCCCCCTACGAGCAGTACTTC. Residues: CASSMGTRGPPYEQYF.